This T cell receptor (beta chain) was documented in a study of OX40 agonist ivuxolimab in advanced cancers. Study-level background: Dose-escalation cases comprised hepatocellular carcinoma, melanoma, renal cell or head and neck cancer. Three patients, one with hepatocellular carcinoma and two with cutaneous melanoma, achieved partial responses. Allowance was made for prior anti-PD-1, anti-PD-L1 or anti-CTLA-4 therapy, and 40% to 45% had some. Whole-study results and caveats: Which antigen the expanded peripheral T cells recognized is unknown.

The CDR3 runs to 15 residues. CDR1 SGDLS and CDR2 YYNGEE come from the germline V gene. Trimming removed 0 bases from V and 5 bases from J; junction bases left unmatched: 4. As to this clone: Its matching antigen is unknown.

Sequenced by immunoSEQ multiplex PCR; TCRdb stores in-frame clones only, minus some. The repertoire consists of about 35,000 clones, with about four fifths occurring once and the leading ten covering nearly 20%. The TCR comes from an adult with an advanced solid tumor such as melanoma, head and neck, liver or kidney cancer. The chain employs TRBV9 and TRBJ2-5; 10 bases match TRBD1. The sequencing here drew on CD4+ or CD8+ T cells sorted from blood, taken in a trial of the OX40 agonist ivuxolimab. Written as DNA, the CDR3 is TGTGCCAGCAGCGTAGGGGGACAGGGGACGGAGACCCAGTACTTC. Its protein product is CASSVGGQGTETQYF.